Listed here are 10 T cell receptor beta chains from one sample, sequenced in a study of T cells and Merkel cell carcinoma outcomes. Clones were sequenced by immunoSEQ multiplex PCR, and TCRdb holds only the in-frame ones, with some missing. The sample contains 5,000 or so clones, approximately 81% of which appear only once. Specimen: tumor tissue from Merkel cell carcinoma. The receptors derive from a human donor with Merkel cell carcinoma.

This clone was picked up a small number of times. This chain joins TRBV7-9 and TRBJ1-3, with a tentative D call TRBD1 (6 bases). Germline V gene data show CDR1 as SEHNR and CDR2 as FQNEAQ (reference sequence). Deletions cut 3 bases from V and 2 bases from J, with 8 bases between. There are 14 residues in the CDR3. The CDR3 DNA reads as TGTGCCAGCAGCTTTTACAGGGCTGGAAACACCATATATTTT. It yields the protein CASSFYRAGNTIYF.

This clone was counted once. This chain connects TRBV7-2 to TRBJ1-5, with D unresolved. The V gene lost 1 base and the J gene lost 2 bases, with 12 bases spanning the gap. CDR3 length: 16 amino acids. Germline V CDR1 and CDR2: SGHTA, FQGNSA. The CDR3 sequence: CASSLEPGYGNQPQHF. CDR3 bases: TGTGCCAGCAGCTTAGAGCCTGGGTATGGCAATCAGCCCCAGCATTTT.

The CDR3, as DNA: TGTGCCAGCAGCGTGGGAGGTCGGGGGGCAAGCATTCAGTACTTC. This sequence encodes CASSVGGRGASIQYF. The V call is TRBV9, the J call TRBJ2-4; perhaps TRBD2 as D (7 bases). Germline V gives CDR1 SGDLS, CDR2 YYNGEE. Trimming took off 2 bases at V and 9 bases at J, with 18 bases between the two ends. The CDR3 is 15 amino acids. Using reference TRBV9 and TRBJ2-4 for the parts outside the CDR3, the full variable domain is DSGVTQTPKHLITATGQRVTLRCSPRSGDLSVYWYQQSLDQGLQFLIQYYNGEERAKGNILERFSAQQFPDLHSELNLSSLELGDSALYFCASSVGGRGASIQYFGAGTRLSVL.

This rearrangement joins TRBV28 to TRBJ2-5; the D gene is possibly TRBD1 (5 bases). The CDR3 covers 14 residues. Germline V gene data show CDR1 as MDHEN and CDR2 as SYDVKM. V was trimmed by 3 bases and J by 3 bases, leaving 11 bases between them. CDR3 nucleotide sequence: TGTGCCAGCAGTTTCAGAAGGGGCGAAGAGACCCAGTACTTC. It yields the protein CASSFRRGEETQYF.

This clone was recorded a few times. V is TRBV20-1 and J is TRBJ1-1; D gene uncertain. The CDR3 is 11 residues long. V was shortened by 2 bases and J by 0 bases, with 1 base between the two germline ends. Germline values: CDR1 DFQATT, CDR2 SNEGSKA (reference sequence). CDR3 nucleotide sequence: TGCAGTGCTAGACTGAACACTGAAGCTTTCTTT. Its translation is CSARLNTEAFF.

V is TRBV5-5 and J is TRBJ1-5; TRBD1 agrees at 7 bases. The CDR3 is made up of 15 amino acids. The trim removed 4 bases at V and 0 bases at J, leaving 4 bases unmatched. Looked up from germline, CDR1 is SGHKS and CDR2 is YYEKEE (reference sequence). In nucleotides, the CDR3 is TGTGCCAGCAGCCGACAGGGAAATAGCAATCAGCCCCAGCATTTT. Translating it yields CASSRQGNSNQPQHF.

The chain recombines TRBV6-5 with TRBJ1-1, with 7 bases aligning to TRBD1. CDR1 MNHEY and CDR2 SVGAGI come from the germline V gene. The CDR3 is made up of 14 amino acids. The V gene end was trimmed by 6 bases and the J gene end by 2 bases; junction bases not matched to a gene: 6. The CDR3 sequence is CASRLQGINTEAFF. The CDR3 region has the DNA TGTGCCAGCAGACTACAGGGGATCAACACTGAAGCTTTCTTT.

The CDR3 DNA follows: TGTGCCAGCAGCCCGGGACTAGCGGTGTTCTTC. The encoded protein is CASSPGLAVFF. The V gene is TRBV11-2, the J gene TRBJ2-1; 11 bases fit TRBD2. The V gene's germline CDR1 is SGHAT and CDR2 FQNNGV. With 5 bases clipped from V and 15 bases from J, the junction kept 3 bases outside the gene matches. The CDR3 has 11 residues.

The rearrangement uses TRBV29-1 and TRBJ1-3; D call uncertain. The CDR3 is made up of 14 amino acids. The V gene lost 2 bases and the J gene lost 4 bases, with 12 bases spanning the gap. CDR1 is SQVTM, CDR2 ANQGSEA, per germline. The CDR3 DNA reads as TGCAGCGTTGAACTTGACAAGGCCGGAAACACCATATATTTT. Protein sequence: CSVELDKAGNTIYF.

The chain joins TRBV7-3 to TRBJ2-7, with D perhaps TRBD2 (7 bases). The CDR3 length is 15 residues. Germline values: CDR1 SGHTA, CDR2 FQGTGA. Trimming took off 2 bases at V and 5 bases at J, with 16 bases between the two ends. CDR3: CASSLGGASYDEQYF. In DNA form, the CDR3 reads TGTGCCAGCAGCTTAGGGGGGGCCAGTTACGACGAGCAGTACTTC.